This TCR beta chain was sequenced for a study of blood T cell repertoires in COVID-19. Turning to the study itself: PBMCs, B-cell-depleted T cells, or T cells provided the cDNA or gDNA that made up the material.

This CDR3 comprises 12 residues. Germline loops: CDR1 SGHVS, CDR2 FQNEAQ. Trimming removed 5 bases from V and 2 bases from J, with 6 bases in between. Authors' data handling: Counts of nucleated cells, estimated from reference gene primer amplification, were obtained. Some clones are missing from TCRdb's copy, which holds only in-frame ones; the method was immunoSEQ multiplex PCR. Clone size and V and J calls were adopted from that table, with D and trimming inferred from the DNA. The sample yields about 47,000 clones, around 92% seen once. This clonotype originated in a man older than 75 with active or convalescent COVID-19. Sequencing input: peripheral blood. The V call is TRBV7-8, the J call TRBJ1-2; no definite D call. CDR3 DNA: TGTGCCAGCAGCCTATCCAACTATGGCTACACCTTC. This gives the protein CASSLSNYGYTF.